Listed below are T cell receptor beta chains from one sample, sequenced in a study of blood T cell repertoires in COVID-19. Generated by immunoSEQ multiplex PCR, the TCRdb table keeps only in-frame clones and is missing some. The table records some 310,000 clones, around 87% of them present only once. Sequenced sample: peripheral blood. These receptors originate from a man in his fifties with active or convalescent COVID-19. CDR3s include the opening cysteine and the closing phenylalanine or tryptophan. A D gene is named only where the DNA matches it firmly. Part of the rows lack a size; the others show once, few, many or a class for expanded clones.

CDR3: CASSDRARGQPQHF
DNA: TGTGCCAGCAGTGATCGGGCTAGGGGACAGCCCCAGCATTTT
V: TRBV2
J: TRBJ1-5
size: -
D: -

CDR3: CASSLRLARGPNEQFF
DNA: TGTGCCAGCAGCCTTCGACTAGCGAGGGGCCCCAATGAGCAGTTCTTC
V: TRBV3-1/TRBV3-2
J: TRBJ2-1
size: -
D: TRBD2

CDR3: CASRDDRVNSPLHF
DNA: TGTGCCAGCAGAGATGACAGGGTAAATTCACCCCTCCACTTT
V: TRBV9
J: TRBJ1-6
size: -
D: TRBD1

CDR3: CASGLVQAQGHTEAFF
DNA: TGTGCTAGTGGTTTGGTACAGGCCCAGGGGCACACTGAAGCTTTCTTT
V: TRBV12-5
J: TRBJ1-1
size: -
D: -

CDR3: CASSPRRTLNTEAFF
DNA: TGTGCCAGCAGTCCCCGTCGGACACTGAACACTGAAGCTTTCTTT
V: TRBV28
J: TRBJ1-1
size: -
D: -

CDR3: CASSLDPETYGQYF
DNA: TGCGCCAGCAGCTTGGATCCCGAAACTTACGGGCAGTACTTC
V: TRBV5-1
J: TRBJ2-7
size: -
D: -

CDR3: CASSRLVAGVNTEAFF
DNA: TGCGCCAGCAGTAGACTGGTCGCGGGGGTGAACACTGAAGCTTTCTTT
V: TRBV5-1
J: TRBJ1-1
size: -
D: -

CDR3: CSVESSGREEQYF
DNA: TGCAGCGTTGAATCTAGCGGGAGGGAAGAGCAGTACTTC
V: TRBV29-1
J: TRBJ2-7
size: once
D: TRBD2

CDR3: CSVRTATNYGYTF
DNA: TGCAGCGTGCGGACAGCCACTAACTATGGCTACACCTTC
V: TRBV29-1
J: TRBJ1-2
size: -
D: -

CDR3: CASSLSRGADSTDTQYF
DNA: TGTGCCAGCAGTCTCTCTAGGGGTGCCGATAGCACAGATACGCAGTATTTT
V: TRBV6-6
J: TRBJ2-3
size: -
D: -

CDR3: CASSLDLSTQYF
DNA: TGTGCCAGCAGCTTAGATTTGAGTACCCAGTACTTC
V: TRBV11-2
J: TRBJ2-5
size: -
D: -

CDR3: CASSLRGAALADTQYF
DNA: TGTGCCAGCAGCCTTCGCGGGGCCGCCCTAGCAGATACGCAGTATTTT
V: TRBV9
J: TRBJ2-3
size: once
D: -

CDR3: CSAFPRETQFF
DNA: TGCAGTGCTTTTCCGCGGGAGACGCAGTTCTTC
V: TRBV20-1
J: TRBJ2-1
size: once
D: TRBD2

CDR3: CASSKSPTGRGLDTEAFF
DNA: TGTGCCAGCAGCAAATCACCGACAGGGCGCGGGCTTGACACTGAAGCTTTCTTT
V: TRBV21-1
J: TRBJ1-1
size: -
D: -

CDR3: CASSMGLAGDEQFF
DNA: TGTGCCAGTAGTATGGGACTAGCGGGAGACGAGCAGTTCTTC
V: TRBV19
J: TRBJ2-1
size: -
D: TRBD2

CDR3: CASSLRTSGALPNYEQYF
DNA: TGTGCCAGCAGCTTACGGACTAGCGGCGCCCTCCCTAACTACGAGCAGTACTTC
V: TRBV7-9
J: TRBJ2-7
size: -
D: TRBD2

CDR3: CASSSGGTDEQYF
DNA: TGCGCCAGCAGTTCGGGAGGAACTGACGAGCAGTACTTC
V: TRBV10-1
J: TRBJ2-7
size: -
D: TRBD2

CDR3: CASSYPGGYEQYF
DNA: TGTGCCAGCAGTTATCCAGGGGGCTACGAGCAGTACTTC
V: TRBV6-2/TRBV6-3
J: TRBJ2-7
size: -
D: TRBD1

CDR3: CASNPDTSNQPQHF
DNA: TGTGCCAGCAACCCGGACACGAGCAATCAGCCCCAGCATTTT
V: TRBV28
J: TRBJ1-5
size: -
D: -

CDR3: CASSLRVVATNEKLFF
DNA: TGCGCCAGCAGCTTGCGGGTAGTTGCAACTAATGAAAAACTGTTTTTT
V: TRBV5-1
J: TRBJ1-4
size: few
D: -

CDR3: CASSLGQGDRPQHF
DNA: TGTGCCAGCAGCCTGGGACAGGGTGACCGGCCCCAGCATTTT
V: TRBV4-2
J: TRBJ1-5
size: -
D: TRBD1

CDR3: CASSSTSGSRDTGELFF
DNA: TGTGCCAGCAGCTCTACTAGCGGGAGTAGAGACACCGGGGAGCTGTTTTTT
V: TRBV5-6
J: TRBJ2-2
size: -
D: TRBD2

CDR3: CASSIAGAEETQYF
DNA: TGTGCCAGCAGTATAGCGGGAGCGGAAGAGACCCAGTACTTC
V: TRBV2
J: TRBJ2-5
size: once
D: TRBD2

CDR3: CASSQDHTGNQPQHF
DNA: TGTGCCAGCAGCCAAGATCATACAGGGAATCAGCCCCAGCATTTT
V: TRBV3-1/TRBV3-2
J: TRBJ1-5
size: -
D: -

CDR3: CATSRGTGANNQPQHF
DNA: TGTGCCACCAGCAGGGGGACAGGGGCTAACAATCAGCCCCAGCATTTT
V: TRBV15
J: TRBJ1-5
size: -
D: TRBD1

CDR3: CASRPRPGLAGETQYF
DNA: TGTGCCAGCAGACCCAGGCCGGGACTAGCGGGAGAGACCCAGTACTTC
V: TRBV2
J: TRBJ2-5
size: -
D: TRBD2

CDR3: CASSPRVINYGYTF
DNA: TGCGCCAGCAGCCCCAGGGTGATTAACTATGGCTACACCTTC
V: TRBV4-1
J: TRBJ1-2
size: -
D: -

CDR3: CASSQGTGSTNEKLFF
DNA: TGTGCCAGCAGCCAAGGTACAGGATCAACTAATGAAAAACTGTTTTTT
V: TRBV4-2
J: TRBJ1-4
size: -
D: -

CDR3: CASSPFMAGRTEAFF
DNA: TGTGCCAGCAGCCCCTTCATGGCGGGGAGAACTGAAGCTTTCTTT
V: TRBV14
J: TRBJ1-1
size: -
D: -

CDR3: CASAIGGTGNTIYF
DNA: TGTGCCAGCGCCATAGGGGGCACTGGAAACACCATATATTTT
V: TRBV6-5
J: TRBJ1-3
size: -
D: TRBD1

CDR3: CASSEARTGGRTEAFF
DNA: TGTGCCAGCAGTGAAGCAAGGACAGGGGGCAGGACTGAAGCTTTCTTT
V: TRBV6-1
J: TRBJ1-1
size: once
D: TRBD1

CDR3: CASSNQRGETQYF
DNA: TGTGCCAGTAGTAACCAGCGGGGAGAGACCCAGTACTTC
V: TRBV19
J: TRBJ2-5
size: -
D: TRBD2

CDR3: CASSESRGGGNYGYTF
DNA: TGCGCCAGCAGTGAGTCGAGGGGGGGAGGGAACTATGGCTACACCTTC
V: TRBV10-2
J: TRBJ1-2
size: few
D: -

CDR3: CASSLRMRDTQYF
DNA: TGTGCCAGCAGCTTAAGAATGAGAGATACGCAGTATTTT
V: TRBV7-2
J: TRBJ2-3
size: -
D: -

CDR3: CASSRVGIILNTEAFF
DNA: TGTGCCAGCAGCCGCGTCGGGATAATCCTAAACACTGAAGCTTTCTTT
V: TRBV28
J: TRBJ1-1
size: -
D: -

CDR3: CASSYRFNSPLHF
DNA: TGTGCCAGCAGTTACAGATTCAATTCACCCCTCCACTTT
V: TRBV28
J: TRBJ1-6
size: -
D: -

CDR3: CASSSYRGATEAFF
DNA: TGTGCCAGCAGCTCATACAGGGGTGCCACTGAAGCTTTCTTT
V: TRBV5-6
J: TRBJ1-1
size: once
D: TRBD1

CDR3: CASSQGGRSFYGYTF
DNA: TGTGCCAGCAGCCAAGGCGGTCGCAGTTTTTATGGCTACACCTTC
V: TRBV3-1/TRBV3-2
J: TRBJ1-2
size: -
D: -

CDR3: CASSPDSYSNQPQHF
DNA: TGTGCCAGCTCACCAGATAGTTATAGCAATCAGCCCCAGCATTTT
V: TRBV18
J: TRBJ1-5
size: -
D: -

CDR3: CASSIGWGTGSNQPQHF
DNA: TGTGCCAGTAGTATTGGATGGGGGACAGGTAGCAATCAGCCCCAGCATTTT
V: TRBV19
J: TRBJ1-5
size: -
D: TRBD1